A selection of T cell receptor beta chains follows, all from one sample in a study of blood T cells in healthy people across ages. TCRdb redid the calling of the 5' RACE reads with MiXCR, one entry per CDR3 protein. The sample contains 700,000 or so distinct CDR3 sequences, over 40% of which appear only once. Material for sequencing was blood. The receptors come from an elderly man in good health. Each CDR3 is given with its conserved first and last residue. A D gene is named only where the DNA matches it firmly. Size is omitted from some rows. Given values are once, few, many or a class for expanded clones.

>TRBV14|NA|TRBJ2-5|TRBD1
CASSRTRTGQETQYF
TGTGCCAGCAGCCGAACGAGGACAGGTCAAGAGACCCAGTACTTC
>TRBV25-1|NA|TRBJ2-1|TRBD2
CASSESTTSAPFPEQFF
TGTGCCAGCAGTGAATCCACCACTAGCGCACCCTTTCCCGAGCAGTTCTTC
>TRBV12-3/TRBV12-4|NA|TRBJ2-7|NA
CASSLQGSAYEQYF
TGTGCCAGCAGTTTACAGGGTTCGGCCTACGAGCAGTACTTC
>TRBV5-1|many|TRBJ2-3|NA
CASRQDPGTDTQYF
TGCGCCAGCCGACAGGACCCGGGGACTGATACGCAGTATTTT
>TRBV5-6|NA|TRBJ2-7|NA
CASSGGGRMSEQYF
TGTGCCAGCAGCGGGGGGGGCAGGATGTCCGAGCAGTACTTC
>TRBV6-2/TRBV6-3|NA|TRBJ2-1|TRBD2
CASYYGGGSRNEQFF
TGTGCCAGCTATTATGGCGGGGGGTCTAGGAATGAGCAGTTCTTC
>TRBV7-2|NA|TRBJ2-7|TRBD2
CASGLGVWETLYF
TGTGCCAGCGGACTAGGGGTGTGGGAGACCCTGTACTTC
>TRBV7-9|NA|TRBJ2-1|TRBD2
CASSRPGLAAHEQFF
TGTGCCAGCAGCAGGCCGGGACTAGCCGCCCATGAGCAGTTCTTC
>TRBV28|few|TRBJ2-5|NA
CASGNLHEQETQYF
TGTGCCAGCGGAAACTTACACGAACAAGAGACCCAGTACTTC
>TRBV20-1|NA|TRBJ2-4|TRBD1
CSANLRQGEDIQYF
TGCAGTGCTAATCTCCGACAGGGGGAAGACATTCAGTACTTC
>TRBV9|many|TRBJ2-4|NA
CASTRGNIQYF
TGTGCCAGCACCAGGGGAAACATTCAGTACTTC
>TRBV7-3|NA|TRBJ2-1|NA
CASSLWGTYNEQFF
TGTGCCAGCAGCTTATGGGGGACCTACAATGAGCAGTTCTTC
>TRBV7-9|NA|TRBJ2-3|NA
CASNPQRFSDTQYF
TGTGCCAGCAACCCGCAGCGGTTTTCAGATACGCAGTATTTT
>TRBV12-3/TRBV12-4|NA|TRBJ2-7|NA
CASSPGRREQYF
TGTGCCAGCAGTCCTGGGCGGAGAGAGCAGTACTTC
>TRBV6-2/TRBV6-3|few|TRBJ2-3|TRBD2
CASSPRLAGASGTDTQYF
TGTGCCAGCAGCCCGAGACTAGCGGGAGCTTCCGGCACAGATACGCAGTATTTT
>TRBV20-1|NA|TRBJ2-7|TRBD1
CSARGRVDEQYF
TGCAGTGCCAGGGGGCGGGTCGACGAGCAGTACTTC
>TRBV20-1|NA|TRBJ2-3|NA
CSASLQGATQYF
TGCAGTGCTAGCCTGCAGGGTGCTACGCAGTATTTT
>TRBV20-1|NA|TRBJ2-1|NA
CSARRNLYNEQFF
TGCAGTGCTAGACGGAACCTATACAATGAGCAGTTCTTC
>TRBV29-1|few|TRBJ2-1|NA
CSGGVSSYNEQFF
TGCAGCGGAGGGGTGTCGTCCTACAATGAGCAGTTCTTC
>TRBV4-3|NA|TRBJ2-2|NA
CASSQEHRVGELFF
TGCGCCAGCAGCCAAGAACACAGGGTTGGGGAGCTGTTTTTT
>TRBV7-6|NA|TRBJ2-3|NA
CASSLASRADTQYF
TGTGCCAGCAGCTTAGCATCCAGGGCAGATACGCAGTATTTT
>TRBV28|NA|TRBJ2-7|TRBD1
CAGSRTGLLGSYEQYF
TGTGCCGGCAGTAGGACAGGACTCCTTGGCTCCTACGAGCAGTACTTC
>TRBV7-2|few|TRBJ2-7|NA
CASSFGTASSYEQYF
TGTGCCAGCAGCTTCGGGACCGCGAGCTCCTACGAGCAGTACTTC
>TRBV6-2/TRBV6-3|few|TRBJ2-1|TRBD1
CASRAGQGGNEQFF
TGTGCCAGCAGGGCCGGACAGGGGGGCAATGAGCAGTTCTTC
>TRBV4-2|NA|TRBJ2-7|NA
CASSQGRDNSYEQYF
TGTGCCAGCAGCCAGGGCCGGGACAACTCCTACGAGCAGTACTTC
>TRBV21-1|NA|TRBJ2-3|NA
CVSSLPDTQYF
TGTGTCAGCAGCCTTCCGGATACGCAGTATTTT
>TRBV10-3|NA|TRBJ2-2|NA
CAINGVLNTGELFF
TGTGCCATCAACGGCGTATTGAACACCGGGGAGCTGTTTTTT
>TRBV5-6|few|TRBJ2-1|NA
CASSTDLYNEQFF
TGTGCCAGCAGCACGGACCTCTACAATGAGCAGTTCTTC
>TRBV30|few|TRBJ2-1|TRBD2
CAWSVQRGEQFF
TGTGCCTGGAGTGTACAGCGGGGGGAGCAGTTCTTC
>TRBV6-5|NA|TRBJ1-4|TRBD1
CASRPGTGGRDEKLFF
TGTGCCAGCAGACCCGGGACAGGGGGTCGAGATGAAAAACTGTTTTTT
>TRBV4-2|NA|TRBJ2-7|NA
CASSQDLVMAYEQYF
TGTGCCAGCAGCCAAGATCTGGTCATGGCCTACGAGCAGTACTTC
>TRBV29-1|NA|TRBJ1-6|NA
CSVQGDNSPLHF
TGCAGCGTGCAGGGAGATAATTCACCCCTCCACTTT
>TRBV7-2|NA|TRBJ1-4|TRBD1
CASSLRTGEEKLFF
TGTGCCAGCAGCCTTCGGACAGGGGAGGAAAAACTGTTTTTT
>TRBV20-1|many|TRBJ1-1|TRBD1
CSANDRGRMNTEAFF
TGCAGTGCAAACGACAGGGGAAGGATGAACACTGAAGCTTTCTTT